What follows are 5 T cell receptor beta chains derived from one specimen sequenced in a study of blood T cell repertoires in COVID-19 (TCRdb year 2020). Library preparation employed the immunoSEQ multiplex PCR assay. Here the immuneACCESS table is served through TCRdb, limited to in-frame sequences with V and J called. Missing clones are a known gap in these copies; in checked studies unresolved V genes cover under half, and the rest lacks a known reason. For this sample the table gives some 180,000 clones, of which about 78% were detected only once. The top ten clonotypes cover roughly 9.4% of the sample. The sample was peripheral blood. All receptors derive from a woman in her 50s with active or convalescent COVID-19.

This sequence joins TRBV28 and TRBJ1-5; the match to TRBD1 covers 9 bases. There are 15 residues in the CDR3. V trimming: 7 bases; J trimming: 5 bases; junction bases outside the gene matches: 9. Per germline, CDR1 MDHEN and CDR2 SYDVKM. CDR3 coding DNA: TGTGCCAGCACCCCGGGACAGGGAGTCCATCAGCCCCAGCATTTT. Residues: CASTPGQGVHQPQHF.

This sequence joins TRBV6-6 and TRBJ1-1; a weak D match, TRBD1 (5 bases). This CDR3 spans 14 amino acids. CDR1 and CDR2 (germline): MNHNY, SVGAGI (reference sequence). The V end was cut by 8 bases, the J end by 1 base, with 14 bases between. The CDR3: CASGGAPTNTEAFF. CDR3 nucleotides: TGTGCCAGCGGAGGGGCTCCTACGAACACTGAAGCTTTCTTT.

This clone was counted between two and nine times. The chain employs TRBV5-6 and TRBJ1-5, with unresolved D. This CDR3 is built from 14 residues. V gave up 0 bases and J gave up 4 bases, with 8 bases separating them. Germline V CDR1 and CDR2: SGHDT, YYEEEE. CDR3: CASSLEAGNQPQHF. DNA of the CDR3: TGTGCCAGCAGCTTGGAGGCGGGGAATCAGCCCCAGCATTTT.

This rearrangement joins TRBV6-5 to TRBJ2-1; D is possibly TRBD1 (5 bases). Germline assignment: CDR1 MNHEY and CDR2 SVGAGI. The CDR3 has 16 amino acids. V was pared by 0 bases and J by 10 bases, with 19 bases between. CDR3 in DNA: TGTGCCAGCAGTTACTCAGACGGGCCGCAGGGCAAGGAGCAGTTCTTC. Its translation: CASSYSDGPQGKEQFF.

The chain carries TRBV7-2 and TRBJ1-2; D not resolved. V was shortened by 5 bases and J by 1 base, with 14 bases between the two germline ends. Germline V gene data show CDR1 as SGHTA and CDR2 as FQGNSA. The CDR3 loop spans 15 amino acids. CDR3 sequence: CASSPREGGNYGYTF. CDR3 DNA: TGTGCCAGCAGCCCCCGGGAGGGAGGTAACTATGGCTACACCTTC.